This is a list of T cell receptor beta chains from one sample in a study of metastatic and nonmetastatic thyroid tumors. Through MiXCR, TCRdb re-clonotyped the PCR reads. Among tens of thousands of clones listed, approximately 31% were seen once. Sequencing was performed on blood. These receptors came from a female donor with papillary thyroid cancer or a benign thyroid nodule (not recorded which). Some clones in this sample may be carry-over from other donors' samples. Both conserved end residues are part of each CDR3. D genes are given only for firm matches. Size is omitted from some rows. Given values are once, few, many or a class for expanded clones.

>TRBJ2-1|few|TRBV20-1|-
TGCAGTGCTAGTTCCTCTAGCTGGAGGTCCTACAATGAGCAGTTCTTC
CSASSSSWRSYNEQFF
>TRBJ2-2|many|TRBV7-9|TRBD1
TGTGCCAGCAGCTCACACACCCGGGACAGAGAAAACACCGGGGAGCTGTTTTTT
CASSSHTRDRENTGELFF
>TRBJ2-7|many|TRBV24-1|TRBD2
TGTGCCATTCGCGACCGGGGGGGATCGGAGCAGTACTTC
CAIRDRGGSEQYF
>TRBJ2-1|-|TRBV6-9|TRBD2
TGTGCCAGCAGTGAGGGACTAGCGGGAGGACGAGGGGACAATGAGCAGTTCTTC
CASSEGLAGGRGDNEQFF
>TRBJ2-7|many|TRBV15|-
TGTGCCACCAGCAGAGATTCGGGACCGGTCGGCTACGAGCAGTACTTC
CATSRDSGPVGYEQYF
>TRBJ2-1|-|TRBV20-1|TRBD1
TGCAGTGCTAGAGACTGGGACAGTGGGAACAATGAGAAGTTCTTC
CSARDWDSGNNEKFF
>TRBJ2-7|-|TRBV5-5|-
TGTGCCAGCAGCTTCAGTCTTCGGTACGAGCAGTACTTC
CASSFSLRYEQYF
>TRBJ2-6|few|TRBV6-2/TRBV6-3|-
TGTGCCAGCAGTTATCGTCAGGGCCTCTCTGGTGCCAACGTCCTGACTTTC
CASSYRQGLSGANVLTF
>TRBJ1-3|-|TRBV30|-
TGTGCCTGGAGTGTACTGGGGTACTCTGGAAACACCATATATTTT
CAWSVLGYSGNTIYF
>TRBJ1-1|-|TRBV19|-
TGTGCCAGTAGTAGGGGATTATGGACTGAAGCTTTCTTT
CASSRGLWTEAFF
>TRBJ2-5|-|TRBV9|TRBD2
TGTGCCAGCAGCGTAGGGGTCCCGGCTAGCGGCCAAGAGACCCAGTACTTC
CASSVGVPASGQETQYF
>TRBJ2-7|many|TRBV3-1|-
TGTGCCAGCAGCCTGGGACGAGGGGTGACCTACGAGCAGTACTTC
CASSLGRGVTYEQYF
>TRBJ1-1|many|TRBV20-1|-
TGCAGTGCGGATCCGGGACGGCTCATGAACACTGAAGCTTTCTTT
CSADPGRLMNTEAFF
>TRBJ1-2|-|TRBV6-1|TRBD1
TGTGCCAGCAGACGGACAGGGAACTATGGCTACACCTTC
CASRRTGNYGYTF
>TRBJ1-2|few|TRBV19|-
TGTGCCAGCCACGAACCGGGGCGTCCCAACTATGGCCACACCTTC
CASHEPGRPNYGHTF
>TRBJ2-7|-|TRBV28|-
TGTGCCAGCAGTTACGGCCTTGGCGAGCAGTACTTC
CASSYGLGEQYF
>TRBJ1-5|many|TRBV6-2/TRBV6-3|-
TGTGCCAGCCGAGAGGGACATCAGCCCCAGCATTTT
CASREGHQPQHF
>TRBJ1-2|-|TRBV6-6|-
TGTGCCAGCAGTTACTTTCAGGGTGGAAAGTACTATGGCTACACCTTC
CASSYFQGGKYYGYTF
>TRBJ2-1|-|TRBV7-3|TRBD2
TGTGCTAGCAGCCAGAGAGGGAGGGCCCAAGCTGAGCAGTTCTTC
CASSQRGRAQAEQFF
>TRBJ2-3|-|TRBV9|TRBD1
TGTGCCAGCAGCTCGACGGACAGGTGTCGGGCAGATACGCAGTATTTT
CASSSTDRCRADTQYF
>TRBJ2-7|many|TRBV28|-
TGTGCCAGCAGTTTATTTCTACAGTACGAGCAGTACTTC
CASSLFLQYEQYF
>TRBJ1-2|-|TRBV30|-
TGTGCCTGGAGTGTACAAAGGGGAGTCGGCTACACCTTC
CAWSVQRGVGYTF
>TRBJ2-7|few|TRBV6-2/TRBV6-3|TRBD1
TGTGCCAGCAGTTCTGACAGGGGGCCTTACGAGCAGTACTTC
CASSSDRGPYEQYF